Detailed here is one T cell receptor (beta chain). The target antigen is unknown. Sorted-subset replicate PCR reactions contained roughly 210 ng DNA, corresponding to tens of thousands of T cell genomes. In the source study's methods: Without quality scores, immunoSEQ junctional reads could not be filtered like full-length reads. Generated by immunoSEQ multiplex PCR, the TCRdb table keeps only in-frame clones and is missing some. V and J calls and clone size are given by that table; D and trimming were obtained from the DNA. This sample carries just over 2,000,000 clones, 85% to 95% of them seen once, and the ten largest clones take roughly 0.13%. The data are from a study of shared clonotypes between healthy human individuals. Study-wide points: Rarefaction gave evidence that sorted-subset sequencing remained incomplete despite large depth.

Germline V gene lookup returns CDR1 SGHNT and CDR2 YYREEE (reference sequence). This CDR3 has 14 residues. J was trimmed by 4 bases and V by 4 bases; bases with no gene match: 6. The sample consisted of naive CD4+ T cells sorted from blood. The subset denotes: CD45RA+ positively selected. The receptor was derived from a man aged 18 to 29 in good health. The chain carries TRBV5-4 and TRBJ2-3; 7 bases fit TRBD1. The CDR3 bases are TGTGCCAGCAGCCCGACAGGGTTTGCAGATACGCAGTATTTT. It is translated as CASSPTGFADTQYF.